The clone carrying this T cell receptor (beta chain) occurred once. This entry is derived from a study of blood T cell repertoires in COVID-19. Produced via immunoSEQ multiplex PCR; TCRdb's table is partial and in-frame only. Among about 70,000 clones, roughly 80% were seen once, and the ten largest hold about 20%. Germline V gene sequence: CDR1 SGHNT, CDR2 YYREEE (reference sequence). This CDR3 is 16 amino acids long. Trimming cost V 1 base and J 9 bases; bases outside gene matches: 12. The chain combines TRBV5-4 with TRBJ2-2, with 7 bases lining up with TRBD2. The material sequenced was peripheral blood. This receptor was obtained from a woman aged 70 to 79 with acute or convalescent COVID-19. The CDR3: CASSLKSGMTTRELFF. The CDR3 DNA follows: TGTGCCAGCAGCTTGAAAAGCGGGATGACTACCCGGGAGCTGTTTTTT.